Each of the 23 T cell receptor beta chains below was sequenced from the same sample in a study of metastatic and nonmetastatic thyroid tumors (dated by TCRdb to between 2020 and 2021). No patient had received any treatment before thyroid surgery. The protocol used for the library was PCR. Sequencing instrument: Illumina HiSeq 4000. Using fastp trimming at Q25 and MiXCR clonotype assembly, TCRdb reanalyzed the public sequencing data and kept in-frame beta chains. The sample table contains around 35,000 clones; only one count was recorded for about 15% of them. 3.4% of the sample is taken by the ten largest. Sequenced input: blood. The receptors stem from a female donor with papillary thyroid cancer or a benign thyroid nodule (not recorded which). Some clones in this sample may be carry-over from other donors' samples.

This clone showed up many times. Given a much more abundant clone one base away, this may be a read error. This chain links TRBV20-1 with TRBJ2-7; possible D gene TRBD1, 6 bases. The germline V gene has CDR1 DFQATT and CDR2 SNEGSKA (reference sequence). CDR3 length: 14 amino acids. The CDR3 reads CSASGDRGTYGQYF. The CDR3 coding sequence is TGCAGTGCTAGCGGCGATAGGGGGACCTACGGGCAGTACTTC.

This clone occurred a few times. Given a much more abundant clone one base away, this may be a read error. The chain combines TRBV5-1 with TRBJ1-4; a weak D match, TRBD1 (6 bases). This CDR3 comprises 15 residues. Germline V CDR1 and CDR2: SGHRS, YFSETQ. CDR3 sequence (DNA): TGCGCCAGCAGCCCTGTCACGGGGGGCAATGGAAAACTGTTTTTT. This sequence encodes CASSPVTGGNGKLFF.

This clone was observed many times. The chain carries TRBV7-3 and TRBJ2-2; D may be TRBD2 (6 bases). Germline CDR1 reads SGHTA; CDR2 reads FQGTGA. Between the trimmed V and J ends, which lost 6 bases and 0 bases, there was a span of 8 bases. The CDR3 spans 14 residues. The CDR3 sequence: CASRAGTNTGELFF. The CDR3 nucleotides are TGTGCCAGCAGGGCGGGGACGAACACCGGGGAGCTGTTTTTT. The complete variable domain, with remaining parts taken from reference TRBV7-3 and TRBJ2-2, reads GAGVSQTPSNKVTEKGKYVELRCDPISGHTALYWYRQSLGQGPEFLIYFQGTGAADDSGLPNDRFFAVRPEGSVSTLKIQRTERGDSAVYLCASRAGTNTGELFFGEGSRLTVL.

The chain recombines TRBV15 with TRBJ2-7; 8 bases fit TRBD2. Germline CDR1 is LNHNV and CDR2 is YYDKDF (reference sequence). The junction had 12 bases not matched to a gene; V was cut back by 5 bases and J by 6 bases. The CDR3 covers 15 residues. CDR3 DNA sequence: TGTGCCACCAGCGGGTGGGCGGGAGGTTCCCCCGAGCAGTACTTC. This translates into CATSGWAGGSPEQYF. Full variable domain (rest looked up from reference TRBV15 and TRBJ2-7): DAMVIQNPRYQVTQFGKPVTLSCSQTLNHNVMYWYQQKSSQAPKLLFHYYDKDFNNEADTPDNFQSRRPNTSFCFLDIRSPGLGDTAMYLCATSGWAGGSPEQYFGPGTRLTVT.

The table lists this clone with a few counts. The junction and the germline gene differ at one end; a read error may be behind it. V gene TRBV12-3 or TRBV12-4 combines with J gene TRBJ2-3; 7 bases agree with TRBD2. This CDR3 spans 15 amino acids. The CDR3 protein is CAISSRRTSTDTQYF. The CDR3 DNA follows: TGTGCCATCAGTTCACGCAGGACTAGTACAGATACGCAGTATTTT.

This clone came up many times. The chain combines TRBV20-1 with TRBJ2-7; 11 nucleotides align to TRBD2. CDR1 is DFQATT and CDR2 is SNEGSKA in the germline V gene (reference sequence). The CDR3 has 17 residues. The V gene end was trimmed by 6 bases and the J gene end by 2 bases; junction bases not matched to a gene: 15. Here the CDR3 reads CSAYSTSGRGWPYEQYF. In DNA, the CDR3 is TGCAGTGCCTATTCCACTAGCGGGAGAGGTTGGCCCTACGAGCAGTACTTC.

This clone was counted ten times or more. J is TRBJ2-2 and V is TRBV27; D ambiguous. This CDR3 contains 14 residues. The germline V gene encodes CDR1 MNHEY and CDR2 SMNVEV (reference sequence). V shed 5 bases and J shed 4 bases, with 11 bases lying between them. The CDR3 DNA sequence: TGTGCCAGCAGTCTGACACCTCTCACCGGGGAGCTGTTTTTT. It specifies CASSLTPLTGELFF.

Ten or more counts support this clone. The chain combines TRBV28 with TRBJ2-6, with D unresolved. The CDR3 covers 16 residues. Trimming removed 3 bases from V and 1 base from J, with 10 bases in between. Looked up from germline, CDR1 is MDHEN and CDR2 is SYDVKM. CDR3 DNA: TGTGCCAGCAGTTTTGGATCAGCGTCTGGGGCCAACGTCCTGACTTTC. Its protein product is CASSFGSASGANVLTF.

Many counts were recorded for this clone. The chain has TRBV30 and TRBJ1-2; D not certain. Trimming stripped 3 bases from V and 2 bases from J, with 7 bases between. Germline assignment: CDR1 GTSNPN and CDR2 SVGIG (reference sequence). The CDR3 length is 12 residues. CDR3 amino acids: CAWRFSNYGYTF. CDR3 in DNA: TGTGCCTGGAGGTTCAGCAACTATGGCTACACCTTC.

This clone occurred many times. The J gene is TRBJ1-1, the V gene TRBV4-1; no clear D gene. The CDR3 is 15 amino acids. CDR1 is MGHRA and CDR2 is YSYEKL in the germline V gene. V was trimmed by 2 bases and J by 1 base, leaving 11 bases between them. CDR3 region: CASSQIIPPNTEAFF. The DNA of the CDR3 is TGCGCCAGCAGCCAAATAATCCCTCCGAACACTGAAGCTTTCTTT.

This clone was seen ten or more times. CDR3 nucleotide sequence: TGTGCCAGCAGCTTCGAGGGCTCTGGGGCCAACGTCCTGACTTTC. This gives the protein CASSFEGSGANVLTF. The chain uses TRBV13 and TRBJ2-6, with a weak D call TRBD2 (5 bases). The CDR3 is made up of 15 amino acids. The germline CDR1 and CDR2 sequences are PRHDT and FYEKMQ (reference sequence). Deletions cut 3 bases from V and 0 bases from J, with 6 bases between.

This clone was counted ten times or more. The CDR3, as DNA: TGTGCCAGCAGCATAACTCCTGGTGGCGGGAGGGCCAATGAGCAGTTCTTC. As protein: CASSITPGGGRANEQFF. The chain combines TRBV3-1 with TRBJ2-1; 9 nucleotides agree with TRBD2. From germline, CDR1 is LGHDT and CDR2 YNNKEL (reference sequence). The CDR3 runs 17 residues. V shed 5 bases, J shed 6 bases, and the junction held 14 bases outside the gene matches.

In this sample, this clone turned up a few times. Just one base apart from a much larger clone, this may be a read error. The chain has TRBV5-4 and TRBJ2-2, with 11 bases matching TRBD2. CDR3 length: 14 amino acids. Germline lookup yields CDR1 SGHNT and CDR2 YYREEE (reference sequence). The CDR3 nucleotides are TGTGCCAGCAGGACTAGCGGGAACACCGGGGAGCTGCTTTTT. The encoded protein is CASRTSGNTGELLF.

This clone was found many times. The J gene is TRBJ2-5, the V gene TRBV15, with 7 bases that match TRBD1. Germline V gene sequence: CDR1 LNHNV, CDR2 YYDKDF (reference sequence). V shed 4 bases, J shed 4 bases, and the junction held 3 bases outside the gene matches. This CDR3 is 13 amino acids long. In DNA form, the CDR3 reads TGTGCCACCAGCATAAACAGGGGAGAGACCCAGTACTTC. Its protein is CATSINRGETQYF.

This clone was counted ten times or more. This chain uses TRBV5-6 with TRBJ2-7; 9 bases match TRBD1. CDR1 is SGHDT and CDR2 is YYEEEE in the germline V gene. This CDR3 region has 14 residues. Unmatched junction bases numbered 4, after V lost 1 base and J lost 5 bases. The CDR3 loop is CASSLLGDRDEQYF. In DNA, the CDR3 is TGTGCCAGCAGCTTGTTGGGGGACAGGGACGAGCAGTACTTC. Filled out from reference TRBV5-6 and TRBJ2-7, the complete variable domain reads DAGVTQSPTHLIKTRGQQVTLRCSPKSGHDTVSWYQQALGQGPQFIFQYYEEEERQRGNFPDRFSGHQFPNYSSELNVNALLLGDSALYLCASSLLGDRDEQYFGPGTRLTVT.

This chain uses TRBV11-2 with TRBJ1-6; TRBD1 matches 8 bases. Germline CDR1 reads SGHAT; CDR2 reads FQNNGV. Losses at the gene ends were 1 base for V and 7 bases for J; bases not matched to a gene: 3. The CDR3 sequence is 15 residues long. CDR3: CASSLGQGRNSPLHF. The CDR3 DNA reads TGTGCCAGCAGCTTAGGACAGGGGCGCAATTCACCCCTCCACTTT.

At least ten counts were recorded for this clone. DNA for the CDR3: TGCAGTGCGACGGGGACAGGGTCCTACGAGCAGTACTTC. It is translated as CSATGTGSYEQYF. The rearrangement links TRBV20-1 to TRBJ2-7; 9 bases are a match to TRBD1. The CDR3 totals 13 residues. The germline V gene has CDR1 DFQATT and CDR2 SNEGSKA (reference sequence). V shed 6 bases, J shed 1 base, and the junction held 4 bases outside the gene matches.

This clone has at least ten counts. The CDR3 sequence is CASSELDNYGYTF. The CDR3 DNA is TGTGCCAGCAGTGAATTAGATAACTATGGCTACACCTTC. This chain uses TRBV6-1 with TRBJ1-2; no definite D call. Per germline, CDR1 MNHNS and CDR2 SASEGT. The CDR3 has 13 amino acids. With 2 bases removed from V and 1 base from J, the gap between germline ends came to 5 bases.

This clone has only a few counts. The chain couples TRBV10-3 to TRBJ2-7; 8 bases are a match to TRBD1. Germline V gives CDR1 ENHRY, CDR2 SYGVKD. The CDR3 loop spans 17 amino acids. Unmatched junction bases numbered 13, after V lost 3 bases and J lost 3 bases. Here the CDR3 DNA reads TGTGCCATCAGTGAATGGGTTTCAGGGGGCTGTATCTACGAGCAGTACTTC. Its translation: CAISEWVSGGCIYEQYF.

In its sample, this clone was seen many times. This chain connects TRBV11-3 to TRBJ2-2, with D perhaps matching TRBD2 (5 bases). CDR1 and CDR2 from the germline V gene are SGHNT and YENEEA. The CDR3 has 13 residues. Trimming stripped 5 bases from V and 5 bases from J, with 9 bases between. The CDR3 nucleotides are TGTGCCAGCAGCAATAGGGAGACCGGGGAGCTGTTTTTT. Amino acids: CASSNRETGELFF. The full variable domain, completed using reference TRBV11-3 and TRBJ2-2, is EAGVVQSPRYKIIEKKQPVAFWCNPISGHNTLYWYLQNLGQGPELLIRYENEEAVDDSQLPKDRFSAERLKGVDSTLKIQPAELGDSAVYLCASSNRETGELFFGEGSRLTVL.

This clone appeared many times. The V and J genes are TRBV20-1 and TRBJ2-1; D call uncertain. Trimming took 2 bases from V and 3 from J, leaving 11 bases between them. This CDR3 region has 14 residues. In germline, CDR1 is DFQATT, CDR2 SNEGSKA (reference sequence). CDR3 amino acids: CSARPAKRYNEQFF. The CDR3 bases are TGCAGTGCTAGACCGGCGAAGCGCTACAATGAGCAGTTCTTC.

In this sample, this clone turned up many times. The chain joins TRBV20-1 to TRBJ2-2, with 8 nucleotides matching TRBD1. CDR3 length: 13 amino acids. Per germline, CDR1 DFQATT and CDR2 SNEGSKA (reference sequence). V dropped 5 bases and J dropped 9; count of bases not matched to a gene: 8. The CDR3 loop reads CSAGDRSIRELFF. In DNA form, the CDR3 reads TGCAGTGCTGGGGACAGGAGCATCCGGGAGCTGTTTTTT.

This clone was counted only a few times. The chain employs TRBV27 and TRBJ2-7; 7 nucleotides line up with TRBD2. The CDR3 runs to 15 residues. V shed 7 bases and J 3 bases; nucleotides not matched to a gene: 12. CDR1 is MNHEY and CDR2 is SMNVEV in the germline V gene (reference sequence). The CDR3 coding sequence is TGTGCCAGCATCCTGTTGGGGAGCGGGGACTACGAGCAGTACTTC. This encodes CASILLGSGDYEQYF.